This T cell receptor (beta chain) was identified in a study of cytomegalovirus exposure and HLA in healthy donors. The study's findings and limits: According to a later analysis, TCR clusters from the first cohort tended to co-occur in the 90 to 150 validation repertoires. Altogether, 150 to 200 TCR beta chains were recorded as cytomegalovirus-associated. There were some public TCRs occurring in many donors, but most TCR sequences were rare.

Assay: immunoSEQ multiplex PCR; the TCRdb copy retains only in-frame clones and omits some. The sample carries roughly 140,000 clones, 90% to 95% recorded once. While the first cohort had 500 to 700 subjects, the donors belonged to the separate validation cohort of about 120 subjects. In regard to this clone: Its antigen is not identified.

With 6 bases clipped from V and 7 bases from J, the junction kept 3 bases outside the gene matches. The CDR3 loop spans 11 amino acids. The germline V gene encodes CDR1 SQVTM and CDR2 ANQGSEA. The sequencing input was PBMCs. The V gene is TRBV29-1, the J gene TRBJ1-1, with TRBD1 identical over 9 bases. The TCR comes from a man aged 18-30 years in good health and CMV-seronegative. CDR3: CSVGTGIEAFF. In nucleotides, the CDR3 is TGCAGCGTGGGGACAGGGATTGAAGCTTTCTTT.